Listed here are 22 T cell receptor beta chains from one sample, sequenced in a study of regulatory T cells in long-lasting Graves disease. Construction of TCR beta libraries relied on iRepertoire HTBI primers and on Arm-PCR targeting CDR3 regions. TCRdb reprocessed the multiplex PCR reads via MiXCR and lists one record per CDR3 protein. The sample records over 500,000 distinct CDR3 sequences, 15% to 20% being singletons. The time point was: newly diagnosed GD, antithyroid drugs for less than 3 months. Extracted PBMC RNA gave rise to the TCR library. A further study also used this sample, focusing on T cells in Graves' hyperthyroidism and ophthalmopathy.

The sample was peripheral blood mononuclear cells (PBMCs), taken at new diagnosis, from a patient treated with antithyroid drugs. The receptors were sampled from a young man with Graves disease.

The genes are TRBV20-1 and TRBJ2-7; D is possibly TRBD1 or TRBD2 (5 bases each). The CDR3 runs 13 residues. Germline V gene lookup returns CDR1 DFQATT and CDR2 SNEGSKA (reference sequence). Trimming shortened V by 6 bases and J by 0 bases, and 12 bases separated the two germline ends. The CDR3 region is CSAGDHSSYEQYF. The CDR3 nucleotides are TGCAGTGCCGGGGACCATAGCTCCTACGAGCAGTACTTC.

To note about this clonotype: This may be a read error: a much more frequent sequence differs by one nucleotide. The rearrangement uses TRBV18 and TRBJ2-7; no firm D call. The germline V gene encodes CDR1 KGHSH and CDR2 LQKENI. CDR3 size: 15 residues. The CDR3 loop reads CASSPIPGPDGERYF. CDR3 nucleotides: TGTGCCAGCTCACCGATCCCGGGTCCCGACGGCGAGCGGTACTTC.

J is TRBJ2-7 and V is TRBV28, with 9 bases fitting TRBD1. The CDR3 is 13 amino acids. V lost 5 bases to trimming and J lost 5 bases; unmatched junction nucleotides: 4. Germline V CDR1 and CDR2: MDHEN, SYDVKM. CDR3 in DNA: TGTGCCAGCAGTACAGGGGGCTGGGACGAGCAGTACTTC. Protein: CASSTGGWDEQYF.

This clonotype was seen many times. The genes are TRBV2 and TRBJ2-7; weak D call: TRBD1 (8 bases). CDR3 length: 14 amino acids. The germline CDR1 and CDR2 sequences are SNHLY and FYNNEI. The V end lost 7 bases, the J end lost 5 bases, and 18 bases lay between the germline ends. CDR3 bases: TGTGCCAGCACCGAACAGGGGGGGCTCCACGAGCAGTACTTC. Its translation is CASTEQGGLHEQYF.

On this clonotype: One base separates it from a far larger clone, so it is likely a read error. The V and J genes are TRBV12-3 or TRBV12-4 and TRBJ2-1; TRBD2 agrees at 9 bases. This CDR3 is built from 13 residues. The CDR3 protein is CTSSLASGARQFF. The CDR3 DNA reads as TGTACCAGCAGTTTAGCTAGCGGGGCCCGGCAGTTCTTC.

The gene calls are TRBV9 and TRBJ1-3; possibly TRBD1 for D (6 bases). The V and J ends lost 6 bases and 0 bases respectively, with 16 bases between them. The germline gives CDR1 SGDLS, CDR2 YYNGEE. The CDR3 loop spans 16 amino acids. The CDR3 DNA is TGTGCCAGCACCGAACAGGGAACGTTCTCTGGAAACACCATATATTTT. As protein: CASTEQGTFSGNTIYF.

This clonotype was observed at least ten times. V is TRBV20-1 and J is TRBJ2-3, with D perhaps given as TRBD1 or TRBD2 (5 bases each). The CDR3 is 15 amino acids. V lost 0 bases and J lost 3, with 13 bases in between. CDR1 and CDR2 (germline): DFQATT, SNEGSKA (reference sequence). The CDR3 loop is CSARDSGATTDTQYF. CDR3 DNA sequence: TGCAGTGCTAGAGATTCCGGGGCAACTACAGATACGCAGTATTTT.

The rearrangement uses TRBV20-1 and TRBJ2-7, with D possibly TRBD2 on 6 matching bases. This CDR3 comprises 15 residues. The V gene lost 5 bases and the J gene lost 3 bases, with 20 bases spanning the gap. The germline V gene has CDR1 DFQATT and CDR2 SNEGSKA (reference sequence). The CDR3, as DNA: TGCAGTGCTCCCCTCCAGGGAGGTTTTGGCTACGAGCAGTACTTC. It encodes CSAPLQGGFGYEQYF.

In its sample, this clonotype was seen many times. The rearrangement uses TRBV7-3 and TRBJ2-5, with D possibly TRBD1 on 6 matching bases. This CDR3 is 14 amino acids long. Germline V gene lookup returns CDR1 SGHTA and CDR2 FQGTGA. With 5 bases removed from V and 0 bases from J, the gap between germline ends came to 10 bases. CDR3 region: CASSQDRYQETQYF. In DNA form, the CDR3 reads TGTGCCAGCAGCCAGGACAGATACCAAGAGACCCAGTACTTC.

This rearrangement joins TRBV6-1 to TRBJ2-2, with D perhaps matching TRBD1 or TRBD2 (5 bases each). The CDR3 is made up of 15 amino acids. Germline CDR1 is MNHNS and CDR2 is SASEGT. With 6 bases removed from V and 3 bases from J, the gap between germline ends came to 14 bases. CDR3 DNA: TGTGCCAGCAGATCCAGGGTCGGGGACACCGGGGAGCTGTTTTTT. Amino acids: CASRSRVGDTGELFF.

A note on this clonotype: This may be a read error: a much more frequent sequence differs by one nucleotide. The chain has TRBV28 and TRBJ2-4; tentatively, D is TRBD1 (6 bases). The CDR3 sequence is 15 residues long. The germline V gene has CDR1 MDHEN and CDR2 SYDVKM. Trimming shortened V by 8 bases and J by 6 bases, and 20 bases separated the two germline ends. CDR3 DNA sequence: TGTGCCAGCGCCCGAAACCGGGACATCCCAAACATTCAGTACTTC. Amino acid sequence: CASARNRDIPNIQYF.

The sample holds a few counts of this clonotype. The gene calls are TRBV6-4 and TRBJ1-2; D may be TRBD1 (5 bases). V lost 2 bases and J 4 bases, leaving 17 bases between the germline ends. The CDR3 is 16 amino acids. Germline V gene lookup returns CDR1 MRHNA and CDR2 SNTAGT. CDR3 sequence (DNA): TGTGCCAGCAGTGACGAGGGGTCCGGAACCTTCTATGGCTACACCTTC. The encoded protein is CASSDEGSGTFYGYTF.

This clonotype was seen ten or more times. The V call is TRBV12-3 or TRBV12-4, the J call TRBJ2-2; 9 bases agree with TRBD1. This CDR3 comprises 15 residues. The V segment lost 7 bases and the J segment 5 bases; nucleotides outside the gene matches: 8. The CDR3 nucleotides are TGTGCCAGCACAGAAACAGGGGGCGAAACCGGGGAGCTGTTTTTT. This sequence encodes CASTETGGETGELFF.

The rearrangement uses TRBV12-3 or TRBV12-4 and TRBJ2-3; 13 positions agree with TRBD2. With V trimmed by 10 bases and J by 0 bases, 10 bases remained unmatched. The CDR3 is 17 residues long. The DNA of the CDR3 is TGTGCCACCCAAGGGGTGACTAGCGGGAGGAGCACAGATACGCAGTATTTT. Translating it yields CATQGVTSGRSTDTQYF.

V and J are TRBV6-1 and TRBJ1-2; 8 bases are a match to TRBD1. The CDR3 has 15 amino acids. J lost 4 bases, V lost 5 bases, and 9 bases had no gene match. Germline-derived CDR1 and CDR2 are MNHNS and SASEGT. CDR3 sequence reads: CASSLGTGIPYGYTF. In DNA, the CDR3 is TGTGCCAGCAGTCTCGGGACAGGCATACCCTATGGCTACACCTTC.

This clonotype was seen repeatedly, ten times or more. The chain employs TRBV10-3 and TRBJ2-3, with unresolved D. CDR1 ENHRY and CDR2 SYGVKD come from the germline V gene. The CDR3 sequence is 16 residues long. Trimming left V 7 bases short and J 1 base short, with 18 bases between. The CDR3 nucleotides read TGTGCCATCACCCATGGGGAAGGCACGGGCACAGATACGCAGTATTTT. Its protein product is CAITHGEGTGTDTQYF.

In this sample, this clonotype turned up a few times. The rearrangement uses TRBV28 and TRBJ1-5; D is unresolved. Germline CDR1 MDHEN, CDR2 SYDVKM. The CDR3 runs 11 residues. CDR3 nucleotide sequence: TGTGGGAGTGGGGTAAATCAGCCCCAGCATTTT. The encoded protein is CGSGVNQPQHF.

This clonotype was seen ten or more times. For the CDR3, the DNA is TGTGCCTGGAGTGGGGTGATCCGGTACAATGAGCAGTTCTTC. Its protein is CAWSGVIRYNEQFF. J is TRBJ2-1 and V is TRBV30; D uncertain. The CDR3 length is 14 residues. V lost 1 base to trimming and J lost 4 bases, with 11 bases between them. Germline CDR1 and CDR2: GTSNPN and SVGIG (reference sequence).

Many counts were recorded for this clonotype. The J gene is TRBJ2-7, the V gene TRBV5-1; D call uncertain. V shed 4 bases and J shed 4 bases, with 12 bases lying between them. CDR1 is SGHRS and CDR2 is YFSETQ in the germline V gene. CDR3 size: 13 residues. Written as DNA, the CDR3 is TGCGCCAGCAGCCCGGTCCCCGAGTACGAGCAGTACTTC. Translating gives CASSPVPEYEQYF.

This clonotype was observed once. A much larger clonotype is one base distant, so this may be a read error. As the CDR3 is not closed by the conserved phenylalanine or tryptophan, this likely results from a read error. This chain connects TRBV30 to TRBJ1-2, with a tentative D call TRBD1 (5 bases). The CDR3 contains 13 residues. V was cut by 4 bases and J by 4 bases, with 13 bases left in between. Germline CDR1 reads GTSNPN; CDR2 reads SVGIG (reference sequence). The CDR3 loop is CAWTFGDGYGYTS. The CDR3 DNA reads TGTGCCTGGACCTTCGGGGACGGCTATGGCTACACCTCC.

The table lists this clonotype with many counts. The chain has TRBV5-1 and TRBJ1-1, with a possible D match to TRBD1 (6 bases). Trimming took off 5 bases at V and 5 bases at J, with 13 bases between the two ends. CDR1 SGHRS and CDR2 YFSETQ come from the germline V gene. The CDR3 sequence is 13 residues long. The CDR3 region has the DNA TGCGCCAGCAGACAAACAGGGAGTACTGAAGCTTTCTTT. Translating it yields CASRQTGSTEAFF.

This clonotype has a count of ten or more. The V gene is TRBV20-1, the J gene TRBJ2-1; no firm D call. V was trimmed by 4 bases and J by 4 bases, leaving 5 bases between them. Germline CDR1 reads DFQATT; CDR2 reads SNEGSKA (reference sequence). The length of the CDR3 is 11 residues. The CDR3 DNA follows: TGCAGTGCTACTAGTTACAATGAGCAGTTCTTC. Residues: CSATSYNEQFF.